This passage covers 5 T cell receptor beta chains from one sample sequenced in a study of cytomegalovirus exposure and HLA in healthy donors. PCR employed 60 Vbeta and 13 Jbeta primers. Profiled with immunoSEQ multiplex PCR; TCRdb holds only in-frame clones, not every one. Among hundreds of thousands of clones listed, about 87% were seen once. Sequencing input: PBMCs. The receptor source for this set is a woman aged 18-29 years in good health and CMV-seronegative.

The sample holds a few counts of this clone. This rearrangement joins TRBV6-4 to TRBJ2-5, with 13 bases aligning to TRBD2. The germline CDR1 and CDR2 sequences are MRHNA and SNTAGT. CDR3 size: 14 residues. J lost 2 bases, V lost 10 bases, and 4 bases had no gene match. The CDR3 sequence: CANRTSGGQETQYF. CDR3 in DNA: TGTGCCAACCGGACTAGCGGGGGTCAAGAGACCCAGTACTTC.

This chain's CDR3 is CASSLRDRPNTGELFF. The CDR3 bases are TGTGCCAGCAGCTTGAGAGACAGACCGAACACCGGGGAGCTGTTTTTT. This chain uses TRBV5-6 with TRBJ2-2, with a tentative D call TRBD1 (5 bases). This CDR3 has 16 residues. V was pared by 1 base and J by 0 bases, with 10 bases between. Germline V gene lookup returns CDR1 SGHDT and CDR2 YYEEEE.

J is TRBJ2-5 and V is TRBV7-6, with 7 bases fitting TRBD2. The CDR3 sequence is 16 residues long. Germline V gene lookup returns CDR1 SGHVS and CDR2 FNYEAQ. The junction had 13 bases not matched to a gene; V was cut back by 4 bases and J by 5 bases. DNA for the CDR3: TGTGCCAGCAGCTGGCCCTATGCGGGGGTCGGGGAGACCCAGTACTTC. Translated, it gives CASSWPYAGVGETQYF.

Only one count was recorded for this clone. V usage is TRBV9 and J usage is TRBJ1-5, with D perhaps matching TRBD1 (6 bases). V dropped 7 bases and J dropped 7 bases, with 12 bases sitting between them. The CDR3 is 12 amino acids. Per germline, CDR1 SGDLS and CDR2 YYNGEE. In nucleotides, the CDR3 is TGTGCCAGCGGAGGGGGGGACCAGCCCCAGCATTTT. Translated: CASGGGDQPQHF.

V and J are TRBV29-1 and TRBJ2-3, with 9 bases matching TRBD2. V was clipped by 0 bases and J by 9 bases; unmatched bases: 10. CDR1 is SQVTM and CDR2 is ANQGSEA in the germline V gene. The CDR3 has 15 residues. CDR3 nucleotide sequence: TGCAGCGTTGAAGATACTCCGCGGGGGGGTCAAACGCAGTATTTT. Its translation: CSVEDTPRGGQTQYF.